This TCR beta chain was captured by sequencing in a study of CD8+ T cells in alopecia areata. Study details: Treated patients received oral tofacitinib, 5 to 10 mg twice daily. The study gave tofacitinib for 6 to 18 months, then 6 months off drug. General study findings and limits: Sharing of TCR sequences between patients (possibly for HLA-related reasons) was less clear than in mice.

V was clipped by 0 bases and J by 3 bases, with 12 bases between them. The CDR3 has 15 residues. Germline V gene sequence: CDR1 MGHRA, CDR2 YSYEKL. Sequencing relied on a cDNA template that was reverse transcribed from extracted RNA. The repertoire was sequenced with immunoSEQ multiplex PCR; TCRdb's copy has only in-frame clones and lacks some. Of around 160,000 clones listed, about 87% are singletons. Isolation of CD4+ and CD8+ T cells from PBMCs was achieved by sorting. This clone was seen only once. The antigen is undetermined. The chain carries TRBV4-1 and TRBJ2-7; a weak D match, TRBD2 (5 bases). The source is a human donor with alopecia areata. This specimen was CD8+ T cells sorted from blood, taken at week 0. The DNA for the CDR3 is TGCGCCAGCAGCCAAGATGAGGAGGTCTACTACGAGCAGTACTTC. Protein sequence: CASSQDEEVYYEQYF.